This is a list of T cell receptor beta chains from one sample in a study of T-cell memory formation after mild COVID-19. TCRdb reprocessed the 5' RACE reads with MiXCR, giving one entry per CDR3 protein. Of some 450,000 distinct CDR3 sequences listed, around 20% are singletons. The material sequenced was PBMCs or a T cell subset sorted from them (not recorded which). These TCRs come from an adult woman who had mild COVID-19 (a few samples of this study predate the infection). Cell type and time point are not known. Both conserved end residues are part of each CDR3. D genes are given only for firm matches. For some rows the clone size is stated as once, few or many, or as a class when expanded; others skip it.

>TRBV20-1|TRBD1|NA|TRBJ1-6
TGCAGTGCTAGAGACCCGTTAGGGACAGCTGGAGATAATTCACCCCTCCACTTT
CSARDPLGTAGDNSPLHF
>TRBV7-9|TRBD2|few|TRBJ2-7
TGTGCCAGCAGCTTGAATAGCGGGAGGGCCGCTACCTACGAGCAGTACTTC
CASSLNSGRAATYEQYF
>TRBV7-9|TRBD1|few|TRBJ2-7
TGTGCCAGCAGCTTAACCCAGACAGGGGTGAAGGGTAGTGAGCAGTACTTC
CASSLTQTGVKGSEQYF
>TRBV12-3/TRBV12-4|NA|NA|TRBJ2-7
TGTGCCAGCAGCCGAAACGAGGATTACCGTGGCTCCTACGAGCAGTACTTC
CASSRNEDYRGSYEQYF
>TRBV4-3|TRBD1|NA|TRBJ2-7
TGCGCCAGCAGCCCCCACAGGGGTAACGAGCAGTACTTC
CASSPHRGNEQYF
>TRBV12-3/TRBV12-4|TRBD1|few|TRBJ2-5
TGTGCCAGCAGTTTAGGGGGGACAGGGGACCAAGAGACCCAGTACTTC
CASSLGGTGDQETQYF
>TRBV7-6|TRBD2|NA|TRBJ2-5
TGTGCCAGCAGCTTGACTAGCGGGGAAGAGACCCAGTACTTC
CASSLTSGEETQYF
>TRBV20-1|NA|few|TRBJ1-5
TGCAGTGCTAGAGAGAGTAGAGGGCCGCTAAATCAGCCCCAGCATTTT
CSARESRGPLNQPQHF
>TRBV20-1|NA|NA|TRBJ2-4
TGCAGTGTTTACTGGGCGGCCAAAAACATTCAGTACTTC
CSVYWAAKNIQYF
>TRBV4-1|NA|few|TRBJ2-7
TGCGCCAGCAGCCCTGCGGGGGCGATCTCCTACGAGCAGTACTTC
CASSPAGAISYEQYF
>TRBV5-1|NA|few|TRBJ1-1
TGCGCCAGCAGCTTGGACAGGGAAGCTTTCTTT
CASSLDREAFF
>TRBV10-3|NA|NA|TRBJ2-5
TGTGCCATCAGTGCAAACCCCCAAGAGACCCAGTACTTC
CAISANPQETQYF
>TRBV27|TRBD1|few|TRBJ2-7
TGTGCCAGCAGTTCGACAGGGGATAGCTCCTACGAGCAGTACTTC
CASSSTGDSSYEQYF
>TRBV7-6|TRBD2|NA|TRBJ2-1
TGTGCCAGCAGCTTAGCGCCAGCGGGGCCCGGGGGGGATGAGCAGTTCTTC
CASSLAPAGPGGDEQFF
>TRBV12-3/TRBV12-4|NA|NA|TRBJ1-1
TGTGCCAGCAGATCGGGCCGGCGGAACACTGAAGCTTTCTTT
CASRSGRRNTEAFF
>TRBV29-1|NA|NA|TRBJ1-5
TGCAGCGCAGGGGCAGGGAGCAATCAGCCCCAGCATTTT
CSAGAGSNQPQHF
>TRBV7-9|NA|NA|TRBJ1-4
TGTGCCAGCAGGTCAGGGGCGGAAGAAAAACTGTTTTTT
CASRSGAEEKLFF
>TRBV18|NA|many|TRBJ2-3
TGTGCCAGCAGCCCGAGCGGGACAGATACGCAGTATTTT
CASSPSGTDTQYF
>TRBV20-1|TRBD1|NA|TRBJ2-5
TGCAGTGCGACCGACAGGGGGGAAGAGACCCAGTACTTC
CSATDRGEETQYF
>TRBV5-1|NA|NA|TRBJ2-7
TGCGCCAGCAGCTTGGTCGTCGGGAACGAGCAGTACTTC
CASSLVVGNEQYF
>TRBV4-1|TRBD1|NA|TRBJ1-4
TGCGCCAGCAGCCAAAGGCCTCTCTGGGGACAGATTGAAAAACTGTTTTTT
CASSQRPLWGQIEKLFF
>TRBV12-3/TRBV12-4|NA|NA|TRBJ1-1
TGTGCCAGCAGCGTAGGTCGGGGAAAAGGCACTGAAGCTTTCTTT
CASSVGRGKGTEAFF
>TRBV6-2/TRBV6-3|NA|NA|TRBJ1-2
TGTGCCAGCAGCAGGCCCAACTATGGCTACACCTTC
CASSRPNYGYTF